This T cell receptor beta chain was sequenced for a study of cytomegalovirus exposure and HLA in healthy donors. The wider study: In terms of ancestry, the Caucasian-associated cluster contained about 80% of the roughly 400 genotyped donors. Overall study findings and caveats: In an earlier analysis, most TCR beta V segments were productive about 87% or about 30% of the time. A later analysis associated 16,951 TCR beta sequences with HLA alleles at a 0.05 false discovery rate. Associated with cytomegalovirus, according to the listing, were around 160 TCR beta chains.

This clone showed up just once. The antigen remains undetermined. The CDR3 totals 15 residues. Germline assignment: CDR1 SGHRS and CDR2 YFSETQ. V lost 4 bases, J lost 6 bases, and 18 bases lay in between. Vbeta (60) and Jbeta (13) primers were used in the PCR. Sequencing was performed with immunoSEQ multiplex PCR; in TCRdb, only in-frame clones are kept and a portion is missing. The sample includes approximately 160,000 clones, around three quarters of them seen just once. The rearrangement links TRBV5-1 to TRBJ2-3; D may be TRBD1 (6 bases). The TCR sequence derives from a man aged 40-50 years in good health and CMV-seronegative. The sequenced sample consisted of PBMCs. CDR3 DNA sequence: TGCGCCAGCAGCCCCACAGGGAATGGGGTGGATACGCAGTATTTT. Translated, it gives CASSPTGNGVDTQYF.